This record looks at one T cell receptor (beta chain) sequence and its context. This sample was taken from a study of blood T cell repertoires in COVID-19. The wider study: There were acute and convalescent COVID-19 samples, and they came from the United States, Italy and Spain. In each case, the material was cDNA or gDNA derived from T cells, B-cell-depleted T cells, or PBMCs.

Produced via immunoSEQ multiplex PCR; TCRdb's table is partial and in-frame only. The table lists about 480,000 clones, roughly nine tenths of them singletons. The length of the CDR3 is 15 residues. Trimming left V 2 bases short and J 5 bases short, with 15 bases between. CDR1 and CDR2 from the germline V gene are MGHRA and YSYEKL. This sequence was found in a man younger than 35 with COVID-19, enrolled during active disease. Source material: peripheral blood. The chain has TRBV4-1 and TRBJ2-5; D may be TRBD1 (6 bases). In DNA form, the CDR3 reads TGCGCCAGCAGCCAATATTTGGGGGCAGGGGAGACCCAGTACTTC. Its translation: CASSQYLGAGETQYF.